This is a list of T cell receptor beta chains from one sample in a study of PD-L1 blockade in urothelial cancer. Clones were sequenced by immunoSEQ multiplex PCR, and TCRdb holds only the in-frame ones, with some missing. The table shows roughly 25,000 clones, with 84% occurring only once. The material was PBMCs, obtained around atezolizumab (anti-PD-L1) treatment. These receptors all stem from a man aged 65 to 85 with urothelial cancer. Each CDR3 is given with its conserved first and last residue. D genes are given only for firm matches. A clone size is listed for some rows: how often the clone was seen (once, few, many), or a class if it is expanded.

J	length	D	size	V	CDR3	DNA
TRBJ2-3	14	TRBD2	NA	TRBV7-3	CASSVEGRADTQYF	TGTGCCAGCAGCGTAGAGGGGAGGGCAGATACGCAGTATTTT
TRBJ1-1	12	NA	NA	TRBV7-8	CASSLVGSGAFF	TGTGCCAGCAGCTTAGTCGGCAGCGGGGCTTTCTTT
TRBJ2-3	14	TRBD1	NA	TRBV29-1	CSVGQGGGTDTQYF	TGCAGCGTAGGACAGGGGGGCGGCACAGATACGCAGTATTTT
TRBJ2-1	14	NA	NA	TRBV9	CASSVVAGINEQFF	TGTGCCAGCAGCGTAGTGGCGGGGATAAATGAGCAGTTCTTC
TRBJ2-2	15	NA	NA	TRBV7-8	CASSSKEANTGELFF	TGTGCCAGCAGCTCGAAGGAGGCGAACACCGGGGAGCTGTTTTTT
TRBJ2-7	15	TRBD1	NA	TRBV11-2	CASSLDTRGIYEQYF	TGTGCCAGCAGCTTAGATACCAGGGGGATCTACGAGCAGTACTTC
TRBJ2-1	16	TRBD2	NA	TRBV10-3	CAISESTSGGYNEQFF	TGTGCCATCAGTGAGTCGACTAGCGGGGGATACAATGAGCAGTTCTTC
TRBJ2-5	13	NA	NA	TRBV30	CAWSVLHQETQYF	TGTGCCTGGAGTGTACTGCACCAAGAGACCCAGTACTTC
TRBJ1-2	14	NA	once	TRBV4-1	CASSHNRDTYGYTF	TGCGCCAGCAGCCACAATCGGGACACCTATGGCTACACCTTC
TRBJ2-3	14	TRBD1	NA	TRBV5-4	CASSRDSATDTQYF	TGTGCCAGCAGCCGGGACAGCGCCACAGATACGCAGTATTTT
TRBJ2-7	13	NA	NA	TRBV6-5	CASSYSKAREQYF	TGTGCCAGCAGTTACTCGAAAGCCCGCGAGCAGTACTTC
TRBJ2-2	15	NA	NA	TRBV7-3	CASSLTAGGTGELFF	TGTGCCAGCAGCTTAACGGCAGGGGGGACCGGGGAGCTGTTTTTT
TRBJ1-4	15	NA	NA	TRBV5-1	CASSSTGLRGEKLFF	TGCGCCAGCAGCTCCACCGGGTTAAGAGGAGAAAAACTGTTTTTT
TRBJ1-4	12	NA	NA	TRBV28	CASSSTPEKLFF	TGTGCCAGCAGTTCGACACCGGAAAAACTGTTTTTT
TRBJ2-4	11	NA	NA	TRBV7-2	CASSAGSIQYF	TGTGCCAGCAGCGCGGGGAGCATTCAGTACTTC
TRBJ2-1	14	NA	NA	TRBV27	CASRWDTAAGEQFF	TGTGCCAGCCGATGGGACACAGCCGCCGGTGAGCAGTTCTTC